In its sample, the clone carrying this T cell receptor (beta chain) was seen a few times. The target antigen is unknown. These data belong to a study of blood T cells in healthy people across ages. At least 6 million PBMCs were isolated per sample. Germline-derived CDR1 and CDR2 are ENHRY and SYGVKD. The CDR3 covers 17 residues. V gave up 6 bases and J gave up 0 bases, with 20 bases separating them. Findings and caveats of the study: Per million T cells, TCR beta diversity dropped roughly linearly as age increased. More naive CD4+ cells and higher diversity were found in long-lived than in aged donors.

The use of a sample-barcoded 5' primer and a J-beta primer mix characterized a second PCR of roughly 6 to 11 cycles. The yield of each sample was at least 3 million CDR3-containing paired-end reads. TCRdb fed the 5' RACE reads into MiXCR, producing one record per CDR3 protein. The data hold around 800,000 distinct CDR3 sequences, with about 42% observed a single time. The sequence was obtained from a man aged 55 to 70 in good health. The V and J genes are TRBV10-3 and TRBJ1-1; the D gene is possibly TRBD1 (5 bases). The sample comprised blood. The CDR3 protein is CAIRGTGGRAMNTEAFF. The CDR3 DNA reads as TGTGCCATCAGGGGCACCGGAGGCAGGGCCATGAACACTGAAGCTTTCTTT.